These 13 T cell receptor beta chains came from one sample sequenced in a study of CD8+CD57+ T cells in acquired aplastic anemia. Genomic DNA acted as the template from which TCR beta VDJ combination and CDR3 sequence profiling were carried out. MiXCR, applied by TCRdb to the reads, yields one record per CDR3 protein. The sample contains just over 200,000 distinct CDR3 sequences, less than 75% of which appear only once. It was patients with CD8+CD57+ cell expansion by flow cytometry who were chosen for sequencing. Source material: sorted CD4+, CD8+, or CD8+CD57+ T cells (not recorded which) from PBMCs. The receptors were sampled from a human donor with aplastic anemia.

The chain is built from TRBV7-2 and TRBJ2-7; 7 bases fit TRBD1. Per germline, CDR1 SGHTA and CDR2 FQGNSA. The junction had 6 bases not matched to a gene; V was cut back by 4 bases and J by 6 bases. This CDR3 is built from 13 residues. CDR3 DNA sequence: TGTGCCAGCAGCTCGGGACAGACCTGCGAGCAGTACTTC. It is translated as CASSSGQTCEQYF.

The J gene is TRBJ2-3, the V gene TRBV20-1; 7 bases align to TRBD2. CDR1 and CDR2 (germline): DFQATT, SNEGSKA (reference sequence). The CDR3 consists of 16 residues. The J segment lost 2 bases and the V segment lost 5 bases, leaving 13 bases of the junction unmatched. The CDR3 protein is CSAQSGEGRVTDTQYF. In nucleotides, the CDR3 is TGCAGTGCTCAATCCGGGGAGGGCCGGGTCACAGATACGCAGTATTTT.

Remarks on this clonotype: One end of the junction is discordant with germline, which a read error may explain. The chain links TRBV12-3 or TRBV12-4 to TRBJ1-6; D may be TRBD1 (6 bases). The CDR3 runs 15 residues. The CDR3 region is CASSSIGTGRGQQDF. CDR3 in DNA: TGTGCCAGCAGTTCTATAGGGACCGGTAGGGGACAACAGGACTTT.

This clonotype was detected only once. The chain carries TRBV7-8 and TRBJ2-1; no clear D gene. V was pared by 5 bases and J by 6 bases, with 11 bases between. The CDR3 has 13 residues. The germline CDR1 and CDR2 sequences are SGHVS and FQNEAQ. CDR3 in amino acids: CASSPRVRNEQFF. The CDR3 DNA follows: TGTGCCAGCAGCCCACGGGTCCGCAATGAGCAGTTCTTC. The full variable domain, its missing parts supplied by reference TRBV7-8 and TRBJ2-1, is GAGVSQSPRYKVAKRGQDVALRCDPISGHVSLFWYQQALGQGPEFLTYFQNEAQLDKSGLPSDRFFAERPEGSVSTLKIQRTQQEDSAVYLCASSPRVRNEQFFGPGTRLTVL.

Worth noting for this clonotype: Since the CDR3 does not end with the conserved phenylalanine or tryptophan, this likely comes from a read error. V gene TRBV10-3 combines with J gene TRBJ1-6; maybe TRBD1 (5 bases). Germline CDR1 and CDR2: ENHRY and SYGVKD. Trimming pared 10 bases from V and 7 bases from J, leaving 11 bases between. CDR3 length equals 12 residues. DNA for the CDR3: TGTGCCACCGGGACGGACAATTCACCCCTCCACCTT. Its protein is CATGTDNSPLHL.

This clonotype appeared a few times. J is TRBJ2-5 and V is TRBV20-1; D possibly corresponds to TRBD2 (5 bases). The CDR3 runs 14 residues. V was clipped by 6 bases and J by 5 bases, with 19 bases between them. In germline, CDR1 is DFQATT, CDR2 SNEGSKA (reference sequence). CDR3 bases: TGCAGTGCCGGGCGCGGGTCCCCGAGGGAGACCCAGTACTTC. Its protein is CSAGRGSPRETQYF.

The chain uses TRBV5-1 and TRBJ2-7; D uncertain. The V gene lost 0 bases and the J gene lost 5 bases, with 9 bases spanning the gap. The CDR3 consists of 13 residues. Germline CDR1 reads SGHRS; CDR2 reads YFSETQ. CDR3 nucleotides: TGCGCCAGCAGCTTGGCGGTGCAGGACGAGCAGTACTTC. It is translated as CASSLAVQDEQYF.

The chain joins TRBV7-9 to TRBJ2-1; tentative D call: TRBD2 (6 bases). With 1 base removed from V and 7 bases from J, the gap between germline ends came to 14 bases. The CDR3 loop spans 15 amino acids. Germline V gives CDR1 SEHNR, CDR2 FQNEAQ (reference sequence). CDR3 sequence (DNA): TGTGCCAGCAGCTTAGGGGGGGACCCGTCAAATGAGCAGTTCTTC. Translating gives CASSLGGDPSNEQFF.

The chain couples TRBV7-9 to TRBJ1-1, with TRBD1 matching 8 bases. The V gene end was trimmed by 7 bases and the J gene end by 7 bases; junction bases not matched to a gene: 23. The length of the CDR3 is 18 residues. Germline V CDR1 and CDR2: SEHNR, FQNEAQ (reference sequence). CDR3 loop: CASTPTSGQVKMFVEAFF. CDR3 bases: TGTGCCAGCACCCCAACGTCGGGACAGGTGAAAATGTTCGTTGAAGCTTTCTTT. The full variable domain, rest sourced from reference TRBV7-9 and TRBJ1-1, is DTGVSQNPRHKITKRGQNVTFRCDPISEHNRLYWYRQTLGQGPEFLTYFQNEAQLEKSRLLSDRFSAERPKGSFSTLEIQRTEQGDSAMYLCASTPTSGQVKMFVEAFFGQGTRLTVV.

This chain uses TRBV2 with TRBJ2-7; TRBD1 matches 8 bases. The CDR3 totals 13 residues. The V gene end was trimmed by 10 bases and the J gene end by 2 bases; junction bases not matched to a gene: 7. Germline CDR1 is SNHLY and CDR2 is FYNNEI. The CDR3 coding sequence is TGTGCCATACTGGCCAGGGGGCCCTACGAGCAGTACTTC. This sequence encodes CAILARGPYEQYF.

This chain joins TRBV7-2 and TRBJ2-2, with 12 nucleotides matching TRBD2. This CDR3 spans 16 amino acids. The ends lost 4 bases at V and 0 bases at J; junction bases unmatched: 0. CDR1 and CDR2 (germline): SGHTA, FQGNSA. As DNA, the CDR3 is TGTGCCAGCAGCTGGACTAGCGGGACGAACACCGGGGAGCTGTTTTTT. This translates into CASSWTSGTNTGELFF.

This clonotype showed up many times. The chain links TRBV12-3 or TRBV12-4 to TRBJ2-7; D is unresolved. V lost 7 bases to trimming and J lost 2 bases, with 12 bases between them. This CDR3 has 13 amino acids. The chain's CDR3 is CASIGPPTYEQYF. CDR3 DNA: TGTGCCAGCATTGGTCCCCCGACCTACGAGCAGTACTTC.

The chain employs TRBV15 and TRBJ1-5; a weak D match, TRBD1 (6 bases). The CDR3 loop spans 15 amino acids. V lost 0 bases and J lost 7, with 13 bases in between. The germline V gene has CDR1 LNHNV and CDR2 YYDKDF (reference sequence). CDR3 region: CATSRDLTGSQPQHF. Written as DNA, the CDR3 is TGTGCCACCAGCAGAGATCTTACAGGGAGCCAGCCCCAGCATTTT. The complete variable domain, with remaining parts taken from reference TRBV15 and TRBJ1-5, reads DAMVIQNPRYQVTQFGKPVTLSCSQTLNHNVMYWYQQKSSQAPKLLFHYYDKDFNNEADTPDNFQSRRPNTSFCFLDIRSPGLGDTAMYLCATSRDLTGSQPQHFGDGTRLSIL.